This entry lists 22 T cell receptor beta chains sequenced from one sample in a study of T cells after yellow fever vaccination. TCRdb used MiXCR to reprocess the 5' RACE reads, holding one entry per CDR3 protein. The sample shows 170,000 or so distinct CDR3 sequences, about a tenth of them seen only once. The starting material was CD8+ T cells sorted from PBMCs, obtained 45 days after the yellow fever booster vaccination. The receptor source for this set is a man between 18 and 35 years old who received the YFV17D yellow fever vaccine.

The chain employs TRBV12-3 or TRBV12-4 and TRBJ2-7, with TRBD2 matching 7 bases. After removal of 5 bases from V and 2 bases from J, the junction contained 12 bases not matched to a gene. The CDR3 extends over 16 amino acids. The CDR3 reads CASSPSGVAGAYEQYF. CDR3 sequence (DNA): TGTGCCAGCAGTCCCTCGGGGGTAGCGGGTGCCTACGAGCAGTACTTC.

The chain recombines TRBV5-1 with TRBJ1-1, with D perhaps TRBD1 (6 bases). Germline assignment: CDR1 SGHRS and CDR2 YFSETQ. This CDR3 is built from 18 residues. The V gene lost 3 bases and the J gene lost 0 bases, with 21 bases spanning the gap. The CDR3 reads CASSWDTLLGVMNTEAFF. CDR3 DNA sequence: TGCGCCAGCAGCTGGGACACCCTACTGGGGGTCATGAACACTGAAGCTTTCTTT. The variable domain in full, with the rest retrieved from reference TRBV5-1 and TRBJ1-1, is KAGVTQTPRYLIKTRGQQVTLSCSPISGHRSVSWYQQTPGQGLQFLFEYFSETQRNKGNFPGRFSGRQFSNSRSEMNVSTLELGDSALYLCASSWDTLLGVMNTEAFFGQGTRLTVV.

This clonotype was seen more than once but under ten times. V usage is TRBV3-1 and J usage is TRBJ2-1, with 9 bases lining up with TRBD2. Germline CDR1 is LGHDT and CDR2 is YNNKEL (reference sequence). The CDR3 covers 18 residues. Losses at the gene ends were 5 bases for V and 0 bases for J; bases not matched to a gene: 11. CDR3 coding DNA: TGTGCCAGCAGCGTGGAGCGGGGGGCCACCCCCTCCTACAATGAGCAGTTCTTC. Protein sequence: CASSVERGATPSYNEQFF.

Only a few counts were recorded for this clonotype. This chain links TRBV7-2 with TRBJ2-3; 9 bases are a match to TRBD1. Per germline, CDR1 SGHTA and CDR2 FQGNSA. Trimming took 8 bases from V and 4 from J; bases not matched to a gene: 7. This CDR3 has 14 amino acids. The CDR3 region has the DNA TGTGCCAGCGGACACAGGGGGCGGGCAGATACGCAGTATTTT. It codes for CASGHRGRADTQYF.

This clonotype was recorded many times. This chain links TRBV29-1 with TRBJ1-3, with D maybe TRBD1 (5 bases). CDR1 is SQVTM, CDR2 ANQGSEA, per germline. The CDR3 contains 16 residues. V was cut by 3 bases and J by 3 bases, with 18 bases left in between. The CDR3 DNA is TGCAGCGTTGACGGGACGGATCTGGAAGGTGGAAACACCATATATTTT. Amino acid sequence: CSVDGTDLEGGNTIYF.

This clonotype was observed many times. V is TRBV4-1 and J is TRBJ2-1, with 7 positions matching TRBD2. The CDR3 covers 15 residues. The V and J ends lost 4 bases and 4 bases, in that order; junction bases with no gene match: 7. CDR1 MGHRA and CDR2 YSYEKL come from the germline V gene. This CDR3 is CASSRSGTAYNEQFF. CDR3 in DNA: TGCGCCAGCAGCCGGAGCGGGACTGCGTACAATGAGCAGTTCTTC.

This sequence joins TRBV28 and TRBJ2-2; D possibly corresponds to TRBD1 (6 bases). The CDR3 is made up of 14 amino acids. V was clipped by 6 bases and J by 4 bases, with 12 bases between them. Germline CDR1 and CDR2: MDHEN and SYDVKM. CDR3 loop: CASSLQGTTGELFF. The CDR3 DNA follows: TGTGCCAGCAGCTTACAGGGAACCACCGGGGAGCTGTTTTTT.

This chain joins TRBV4-1 and TRBJ1-1; a weak D match, TRBD1 (5 bases). This CDR3 region has 14 residues. V lost 3 bases and J 5 bases, leaving 13 bases between the germline ends. CDR1 and CDR2 from the germline V gene are MGHRA and YSYEKL. CDR3 DNA: TGCGCCAGCAGCCAGGGGGTCGGGCCGACTGAAGCTTTCTTT. Translated, it gives CASSQGVGPTEAFF.

This chain uses TRBV6-5 with TRBJ1-1; no clear D gene. Germline CDR1 and CDR2: MNHEY and SVGAGI. Trimming stripped 2 bases from V and 3 bases from J, with 10 bases between. The CDR3 is 14 amino acids. The DNA of the CDR3 is TGTGCCAGCAGTTACACCGGATGGGACACTGAAGCTTTCTTT. Translation gives CASSYTGWDTEAFF.

The chain uses TRBV12-3 or TRBV12-4 and TRBJ2-3; unclear D gene. V was cut by 0 bases and J by 6 bases, with 10 bases left in between. The CDR3 totals 14 residues. The CDR3 DNA sequence: TGTGCCAGCAGTTTAGCGCTTGACATGGATACGCAGTATTTT. Amino acid sequence: CASSLALDMDTQYF.

The chain couples TRBV2 to TRBJ1-1; D unresolved. V was shortened by 5 bases and J by 8 bases, with 6 bases between the two germline ends. CDR3 length equals 10 residues. Germline V gives CDR1 SNHLY, CDR2 FYNNEI. The CDR3 reads CASSRREAFF. The CDR3 bases are TGTGCCAGCAGTCGACGGGAAGCTTTCTTT.

This clonotype was detected only a few times. The chain carries TRBV14 and TRBJ2-7; D may correspond to TRBD1 or TRBD2 (5 bases each). Germline V CDR1 and CDR2: SGHDN, FVKESK. The CDR3 consists of 14 residues. V was pared by 3 bases and J by 7 bases, with 16 bases between. CDR3 bases: TGTGCCAGCAGCCAGAAAGTGGGACCTCTTGAGCAGTACTTC. The encoded protein is CASSQKVGPLEQYF.

The rearrangement uses TRBV23-1 and TRBJ2-7; D is possibly TRBD1 (5 bases). TRBV23-1 is an ORF, with its function uncertain. V was trimmed by 3 bases and J by 2 bases, leaving 11 bases between them. The CDR3 is 14 amino acids. This CDR3 is CASSHQGMPYEQYV. As DNA, the CDR3 is TGCGCCAGCAGTCATCAGGGAATGCCCTACGAGCAGTACGTC.

CDR3 DNA sequence: TGTGCCAGCAGTTTGGGACTAGGGGTCAATGAGCAGTTCTTC. As protein: CASSLGLGVNEQFF. The V and J genes are TRBV12-3 or TRBV12-4 and TRBJ2-1, with TRBD2 matching 8 bases. CDR3 size: 14 residues. The junction had 4 bases not matched to a gene; V was cut back by 3 bases and J by 6 bases.

The chain has TRBV12-2 and TRBJ2-7. TRBV12-2 represents a pseudogene. The CDR3 spans 12 residues. The CDR3 nucleotides read TGTGCAAGTCGCTTTGACCCCACGGGGCAGTACGTC. Protein: CASRFDPTGQYV.

The V call is TRBV7-9, the J call TRBJ2-7, with 10 bases matching TRBD1. The J segment lost 6 bases and the V segment lost 3 bases, leaving 8 bases of the junction unmatched. The CDR3 covers 15 residues. Germline loops: CDR1 SEHNR, CDR2 FQNEAQ (reference sequence). The CDR3 coding sequence is TGTGCCAGCAGCTTGGGGACAGGGGCGTTTGGCGAGCAGTACTTC. Translating it yields CASSLGTGAFGEQYF.

This clonotype has a count of ten or more. J is TRBJ2-1 and V is TRBV5-1; TRBD2 might be the D (7 bases). Per germline, CDR1 SGHRS and CDR2 YFSETQ. This CDR3 spans 18 amino acids. V gave up 3 bases and J gave up 7 bases, with 26 bases separating them. CDR3 sequence: CASSSDIFAGALENEQFF. CDR3 DNA sequence: TGCGCCAGCAGCTCGGACATTTTTGCGGGGGCCCTCGAGAATGAGCAGTTCTTC.

V usage is TRBV20-1 and J usage is TRBJ2-7, with D tentatively TRBD1 or TRBD2 (6 bases each). This CDR3 region has 13 residues. Looked up from germline, CDR1 is DFQATT and CDR2 is SNEGSKA (reference sequence). V dropped 6 bases and J dropped 5 bases, with 17 bases sitting between them. CDR3 in amino acids: CSARTGAPHEQYF. The CDR3 DNA reads as TGCAGTGCCCGAACGGGGGCCCCCCACGAGCAGTACTTC.

The chain is built from TRBV18 and TRBJ2-7; 9 bases match TRBD1. Germline V gene sequence: CDR1 KGHSH, CDR2 LQKENI. V lost 5 bases and J lost 0; bases outside the gene matches: 5. CDR3 size: 15 residues. The CDR3 spells CASSATGGPSYEQYF. CDR3 nucleotide sequence: TGTGCCAGCTCAGCAACAGGGGGCCCCTCCTACGAGCAGTACTTC.

This clonotype was picked up a small number of times. V is TRBV9 and J is TRBJ2-1; D may be TRBD1 or TRBD2 (6 bases each). Germline V gene sequence: CDR1 SGDLS, CDR2 YYNGEE. V lost 2 bases, J lost 2 bases, and 14 bases lay in between. CDR3 size: 16 residues. The CDR3 DNA sequence: TGTGCCAGCAGCGTGGGTCGGGGGCTCACCTACAATGAGCAGTTCTTC. Its translation is CASSVGRGLTYNEQFF. The full variable domain, with the rest looked up from reference TRBV9 and TRBJ2-1, is DSGVTQTPKHLITATGQRVTLRCSPRSGDLSVYWYQQSLDQGLQFLIQYYNGEERAKGNILERFSAQQFPDLHSELNLSSLELGDSALYFCASSVGRGLTYNEQFFGPGTRLTVL.

V usage is TRBV7-2 and J usage is TRBJ1-2; 8 bases match TRBD1. Looked up from germline, CDR1 is SGHTA and CDR2 is FQGNSA. The CDR3 length is 16 residues. Trimming cost V 4 bases and J 4 bases; bases outside gene matches: 11. CDR3 amino acids: CASSSSTWTGSYGYTF. CDR3 nucleotides: TGTGCCAGCAGCTCCTCAACCTGGACAGGGAGCTATGGCTACACCTTC.

As DNA, the CDR3 is TGCAGTGCTAGAGACCGCCAGAAATACGAGCAGTACTTC. As protein: CSARDRQKYEQYF. This chain uses TRBV20-1 with TRBJ2-7; unclear D gene. The CDR3 is 13 residues long. Trimming cost V 0 bases and J 4 bases, with 10 bases left between them. Germline CDR1 is DFQATT and CDR2 is SNEGSKA (reference sequence).